The 10 T cell receptor beta chains reported below all come from one sample, sequenced in a study of cytomegalovirus exposure and HLA in healthy donors. The primer mix had 60 Vbeta and 13 Jbeta primers. Profiled with immunoSEQ multiplex PCR; TCRdb holds only in-frame clones, not every one. The profile shows about 140,000 clones, roughly 80% of them singletons. The material sequenced was PBMCs. The receptors stem from a female donor in good health and CMV-seronegative.

The J gene is TRBJ2-6, the V gene TRBV13; 8 bases agree with TRBD2. The CDR3 sequence is 17 residues long. V was clipped by 5 bases and J by 0 bases; unmatched bases: 6. CDR1 and CDR2 from the germline V gene are PRHDT and FYEKMQ (reference sequence). CDR3 coding DNA: TGTGCCAGCAGCACGCTAGCGGGTCTCTCTGGGGCCAACGTCCTGACTTTC. Protein: CASSTLAGLSGANVLTF.

The chain is built from TRBV19 and TRBJ1-1; 9 bases map to TRBD1. Germline CDR1 reads LNHDA; CDR2 reads SQIVND (reference sequence). Trimming cost V 9 bases and J 7 bases; bases outside gene matches: 9. The CDR3 is 13 amino acids. The DNA for the CDR3 is TGTGCCAGCGCCGGACAGGGGAGGGTTGAAGCTTTCTTT. Translating it yields CASAGQGRVEAFF.

The rearrangement joins TRBV6-5 to TRBJ2-1, with 10 positions matching TRBD1. The germline V gene encodes CDR1 MNHEY and CDR2 SVGAGI. The CDR3 consists of 13 residues. With V trimmed by 6 bases and J by 7 bases, 3 bases remained unmatched. The CDR3 bases are TGTGCCAGCAGAACGGACAGGGGGAATGAGCAGTTCTTC. Amino acids: CASRTDRGNEQFF.

This clone was counted only a few times. The V gene is TRBV5-4, the J gene TRBJ1-2; 7 bases are a match to TRBD1. The V segment lost 9 bases and the J segment 2 bases; nucleotides outside the gene matches: 4. This CDR3 region has 12 residues. The germline gives CDR1 SGHNT, CDR2 YYREEE (reference sequence). The CDR3, as DNA: TGTGCCATTCAGGGGGAGAACTATGGCTACACCTTC. Amino acids: CAIQGENYGYTF.

V is TRBV11-1 and J is TRBJ1-4; 9 nucleotides line up with TRBD1. V gave up 4 bases and J gave up 10 bases; unmatched junction bases: 10. This CDR3 comprises 15 residues. CDR1 and CDR2 from the germline V gene are SGHAT and FQDESV (reference sequence). CDR3 amino acids: CASSYGTGSSRKLFF. CDR3 in DNA: TGTGCCAGCAGCTACGGGACAGGGTCGTCGCGAAAACTGTTTTTT.

The CDR3 region has the DNA TGTGCCAGCAGTGAATCGGGGGTCTATGGCTACACCTTC. Its translation: CASSESGVYGYTF. This chain joins TRBV2 and TRBJ1-2; a possible D gene is TRBD1 (5 bases). CDR3 length: 13 amino acids. Germline lookup yields CDR1 SNHLY and CDR2 FYNNEI. Between the trimmed V and J ends, which lost 2 bases and 4 bases, there was a span of 8 bases.

The V gene is TRBV7-6, the J gene TRBJ1-4; perhaps TRBD1 as D (6 bases). Trimming cost V 3 bases and J 12 bases, with 11 bases left between them. There are 12 residues in the CDR3. Germline CDR1 SGHVS, CDR2 FNYEAQ. CDR3 loop: CASSFQGRELFF. DNA for the CDR3: TGTGCCAGCAGCTTCCAGGGGCGGGAACTGTTTTTT. The full variable domain, completed using reference TRBV7-6 and TRBJ1-4, is GAGVSQSPRYKVTKRGQDVALRCDPISGHVSLYWYRQALGQGPEFLTYFNYEAQQDKSGLPNDRFSAERPEGSISTLTIQRTEQRDSAMYRCASSFQGRELFFGSGTQLSVL.

V usage is TRBV6-5 and J usage is TRBJ1-1, with a possible D match to TRBD1 (5 bases). Trimming took 0 bases from V and 4 from J, leaving 15 bases between them. The CDR3 spans 16 residues. Looked up from germline, CDR1 is MNHEY and CDR2 is SVGAGI. The CDR3 DNA reads TGTGCCAGCAGTTACTCGATAAGGGGCGGCAGCACTGAAGCTTTCTTT. This sequence encodes CASSYSIRGGSTEAFF.

The rearrangement joins TRBV30 to TRBJ2-1; 9 bases map to TRBD1. The germline gives CDR1 GTSNPN, CDR2 SVGIG (reference sequence). The CDR3 is 15 residues long. Trimming removed 4 bases from V and 4 bases from J; junction bases left unmatched: 8. This CDR3 is CAWTPGTGPYNEQFF. As DNA, the CDR3 is TGTGCCTGGACCCCGGGGACAGGGCCTTACAATGAGCAGTTCTTC. The complete variable domain, with remaining parts taken from reference TRBV30 and TRBJ2-1, reads SQTIHQWPATLVQPVGSPLSLECTVEGTSNPNLYWYRQAAGRGLQLLFYSVGIGQISSEVPQNLSASRPQDRQFILSSKKLLLSDSGFYLCAWTPGTGPYNEQFFGPGTRLTVL.

The table lists this clone with a few counts. The chain joins TRBV5-6 to TRBJ2-1, with 7 bases lining up with TRBD2. Losses at the gene ends were 1 base for V and 8 bases for J; bases not matched to a gene: 21. This CDR3 is 19 amino acids long. The germline V gene has CDR1 SGHDT and CDR2 YYEEEE. CDR3 in amino acids: CASSLRTWAGSGGLDEQFF. In nucleotides, the CDR3 is TGTGCCAGCAGCTTGCGGACCTGGGCAGGGTCGGGAGGTCTGGATGAGCAGTTCTTC. The full variable domain, with the rest looked up from reference TRBV5-6 and TRBJ2-1, is DAGVTQSPTHLIKTRGQQVTLRCSPKSGHDTVSWYQQALGQGPQFIFQYYEEEERQRGNFPDRFSGHQFPNYSSELNVNALLLGDSALYLCASSLRTWAGSGGLDEQFFGPGTRLTVL.